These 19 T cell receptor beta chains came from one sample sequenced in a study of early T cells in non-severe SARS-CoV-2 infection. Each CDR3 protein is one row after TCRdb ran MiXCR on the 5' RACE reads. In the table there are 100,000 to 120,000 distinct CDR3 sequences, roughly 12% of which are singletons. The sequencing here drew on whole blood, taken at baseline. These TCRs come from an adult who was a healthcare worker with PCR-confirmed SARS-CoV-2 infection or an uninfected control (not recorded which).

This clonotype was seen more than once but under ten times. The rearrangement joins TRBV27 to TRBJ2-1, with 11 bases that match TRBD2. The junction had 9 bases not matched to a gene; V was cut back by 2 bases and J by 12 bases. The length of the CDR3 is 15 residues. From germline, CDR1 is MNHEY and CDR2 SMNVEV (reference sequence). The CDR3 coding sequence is TGTGCCAGCAGTTTAGGAACTAGCGGGAGTGGTTGGCAGTTCTTC. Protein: CASSLGTSGSGWQFF.

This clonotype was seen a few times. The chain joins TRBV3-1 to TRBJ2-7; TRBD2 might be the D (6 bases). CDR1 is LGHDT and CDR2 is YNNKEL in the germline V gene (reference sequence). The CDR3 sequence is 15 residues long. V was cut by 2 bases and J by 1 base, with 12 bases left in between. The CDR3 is CASSQLTAGSYEQYF. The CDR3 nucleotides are TGTGCCAGCAGCCAATTGACGGCGGGGTCCTACGAGCAGTACTTC.

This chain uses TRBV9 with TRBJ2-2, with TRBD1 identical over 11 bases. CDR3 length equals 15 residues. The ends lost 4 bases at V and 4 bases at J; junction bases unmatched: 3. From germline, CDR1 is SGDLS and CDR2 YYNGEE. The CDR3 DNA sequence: TGTGCCAGCAGCAAGGGGACAGGGGGCACCGGGGAGCTGTTTTTT. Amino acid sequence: CASSKGTGGTGELFF.

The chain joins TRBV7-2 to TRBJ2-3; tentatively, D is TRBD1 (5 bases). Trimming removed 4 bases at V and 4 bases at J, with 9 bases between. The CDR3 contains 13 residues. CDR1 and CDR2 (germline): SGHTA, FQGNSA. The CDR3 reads CASSSLGADTQYF. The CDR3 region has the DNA TGTGCCAGCAGCTCCTTAGGGGCAGATACGCAGTATTTT.

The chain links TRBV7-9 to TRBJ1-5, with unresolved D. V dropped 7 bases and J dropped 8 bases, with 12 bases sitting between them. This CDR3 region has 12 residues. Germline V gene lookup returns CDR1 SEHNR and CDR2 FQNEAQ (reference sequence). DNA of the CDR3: TGTGCCAGCACTATCGGAGGCAAGCCCCAGCATTTT. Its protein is CASTIGGKPQHF. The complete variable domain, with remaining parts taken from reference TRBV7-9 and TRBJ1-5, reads DTGVSQNPRHKITKRGQNVTFRCDPISEHNRLYWYRQTLGQGPEFLTYFQNEAQLEKSRLLSDRFSAERPKGSFSTLEIQRTEQGDSAMYLCASTIGGKPQHFGDGTRLSIL.

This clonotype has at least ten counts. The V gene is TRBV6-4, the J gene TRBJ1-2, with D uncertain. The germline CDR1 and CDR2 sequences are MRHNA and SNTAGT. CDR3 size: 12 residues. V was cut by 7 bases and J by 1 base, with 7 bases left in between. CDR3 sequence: CASKGFNYGYTF. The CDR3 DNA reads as TGTGCCAGCAAAGGGTTTAACTATGGCTACACCTTC.

The CDR3 loop reads CASSFSGTGEETQYF. The CDR3 DNA reads TGCGCCAGCAGCTTCTCCGGGACAGGGGAAGAGACCCAGTACTTC. This chain joins TRBV5-1 and TRBJ2-5; 10 positions match TRBD1. Germline V gives CDR1 SGHRS, CDR2 YFSETQ. The CDR3 contains 15 residues. J gave up 3 bases and V 2 bases, and 4 bases lay outside the gene matches.

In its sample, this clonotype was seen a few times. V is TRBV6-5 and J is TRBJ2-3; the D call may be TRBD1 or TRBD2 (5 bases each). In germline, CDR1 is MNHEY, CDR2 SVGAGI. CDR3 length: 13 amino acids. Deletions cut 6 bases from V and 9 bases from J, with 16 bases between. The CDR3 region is CASRRGFTGTQYF. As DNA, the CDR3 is TGTGCCAGCAGAAGGGGATTCACGGGGACGCAGTATTTT.

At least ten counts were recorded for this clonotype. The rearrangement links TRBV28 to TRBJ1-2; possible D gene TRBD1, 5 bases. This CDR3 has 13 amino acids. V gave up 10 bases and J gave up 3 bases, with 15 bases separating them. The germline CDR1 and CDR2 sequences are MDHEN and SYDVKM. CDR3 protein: CAIGQEGHYGYTF. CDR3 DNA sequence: TGTGCCATCGGACAAGAAGGCCACTATGGCTACACCTTC.

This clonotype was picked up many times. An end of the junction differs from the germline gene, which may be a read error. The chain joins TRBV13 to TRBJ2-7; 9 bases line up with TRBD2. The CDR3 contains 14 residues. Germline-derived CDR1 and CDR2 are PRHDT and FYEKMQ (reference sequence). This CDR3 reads CASSLLAASGVPDF. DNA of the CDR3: TGTGCCAGCAGCTTATTGGCGGCTAGCGGGGTACCGGACTTC.

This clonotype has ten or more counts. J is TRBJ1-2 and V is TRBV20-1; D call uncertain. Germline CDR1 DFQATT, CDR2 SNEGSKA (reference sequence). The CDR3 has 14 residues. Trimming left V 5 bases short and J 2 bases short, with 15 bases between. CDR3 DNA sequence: TGCAGTGCTGGATCGACGGTGATCAACTATGGCTACACCTTC. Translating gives CSAGSTVINYGYTF.

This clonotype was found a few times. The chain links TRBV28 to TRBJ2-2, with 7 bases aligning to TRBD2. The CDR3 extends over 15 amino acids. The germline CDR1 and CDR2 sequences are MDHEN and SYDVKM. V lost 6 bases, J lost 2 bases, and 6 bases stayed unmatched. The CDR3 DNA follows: TGTGCCAGCAGGTTAAGCGGGACCAACACCGGGGAGCTGTTTTTT. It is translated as CASRLSGTNTGELFF.

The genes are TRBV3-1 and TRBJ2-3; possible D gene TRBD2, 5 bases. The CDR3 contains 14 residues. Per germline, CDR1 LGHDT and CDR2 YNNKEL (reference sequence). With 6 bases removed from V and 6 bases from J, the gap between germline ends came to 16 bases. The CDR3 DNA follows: TGTGCCAGCAGTCCACTAGAAGGCCATGATACGCAGTATTTT. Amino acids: CASSPLEGHDTQYF.

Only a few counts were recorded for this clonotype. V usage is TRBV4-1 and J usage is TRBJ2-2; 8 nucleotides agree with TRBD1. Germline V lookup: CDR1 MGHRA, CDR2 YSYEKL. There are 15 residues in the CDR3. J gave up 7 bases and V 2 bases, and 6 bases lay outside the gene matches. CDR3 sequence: CASSQRAGGYGELFF. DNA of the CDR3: TGCGCCAGCAGCCAACGGGCAGGGGGCTACGGGGAGCTGTTTTTT.

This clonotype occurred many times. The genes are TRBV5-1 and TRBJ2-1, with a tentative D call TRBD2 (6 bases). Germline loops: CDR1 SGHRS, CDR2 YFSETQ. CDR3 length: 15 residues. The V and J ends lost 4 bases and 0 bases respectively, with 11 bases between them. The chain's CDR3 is CASSNGGSSYNEQFF. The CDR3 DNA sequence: TGCGCCAGCAGCAACGGGGGTAGCTCCTACAATGAGCAGTTCTTC.

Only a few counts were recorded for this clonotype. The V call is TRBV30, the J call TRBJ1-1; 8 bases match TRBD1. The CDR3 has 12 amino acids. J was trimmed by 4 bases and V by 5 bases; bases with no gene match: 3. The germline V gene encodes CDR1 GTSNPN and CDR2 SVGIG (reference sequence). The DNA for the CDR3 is TGTGCCTGGGGACAGGGTCGCACTGAAGCTTTCTTT. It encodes CAWGQGRTEAFF.

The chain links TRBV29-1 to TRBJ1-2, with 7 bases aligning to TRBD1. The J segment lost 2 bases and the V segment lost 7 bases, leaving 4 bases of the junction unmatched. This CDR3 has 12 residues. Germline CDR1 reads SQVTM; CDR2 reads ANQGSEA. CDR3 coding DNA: TGCAGCGGCCGGGACAGAAACTATGGCTACACCTTC. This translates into CSGRDRNYGYTF.

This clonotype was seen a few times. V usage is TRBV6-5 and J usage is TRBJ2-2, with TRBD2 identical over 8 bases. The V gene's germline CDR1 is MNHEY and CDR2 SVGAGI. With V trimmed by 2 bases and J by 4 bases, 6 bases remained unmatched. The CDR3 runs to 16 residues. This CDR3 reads CASSYASGLLTGELFF. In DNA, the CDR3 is TGTGCCAGCAGTTACGCTAGCGGGTTACTCACCGGGGAGCTGTTTTTT.

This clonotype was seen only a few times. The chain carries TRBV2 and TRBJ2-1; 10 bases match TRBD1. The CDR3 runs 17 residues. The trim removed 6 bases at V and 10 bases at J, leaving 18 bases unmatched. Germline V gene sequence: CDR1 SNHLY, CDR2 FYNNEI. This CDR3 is CASRSPSGTGVAGEQFF. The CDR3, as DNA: TGTGCCAGCAGATCCCCCTCCGGGACAGGGGTCGCGGGGGAGCAGTTCTTC.